This T cell receptor (beta chain) derives from a study of CD8+ T cells in alopecia areata. Study-wide context: Treated patients swallowed 5 to 10 mg of oral tofacitinib twice daily. Points from the study as a whole: Patients showed less clear TCR sequence sharing than mice, possibly partly because of HLA diversity.

After isolation, RNA underwent reverse transcription to generate cDNA as the sequencing template. The assay was immunoSEQ multiplex PCR, and TCRdb's table has in-frame clones only and misses some. The sample lists 100,000 to 150,000 clones, about 57% occurring once. This clone was counted a few times. The target antigen is unknown. With V trimmed by 3 bases and J by 2 bases, 3 bases remained unmatched. Germline V CDR1 and CDR2: SNHLY, FYNNEI. The CDR3 covers 15 residues. Sequenced material: CD4+ T cells sorted from blood, taken at week 0. The chain links TRBV2 to TRBJ2-5; TRBD2 aligns across 10 bases. The source is a human donor with alopecia areata. The CDR3 DNA reads as TGTGCCAGCAGTGAGGATAGCGGGGGGCAAGAGACCCAGTACTTC. Its translation: CASSEDSGGQETQYF.